This T cell receptor beta chain was sequenced in a study of cytomegalovirus exposure and HLA in healthy donors. Study information: Among around 200 million T cells, an earlier analysis found 95 million to 140 million unique TCR beta sequences. Study observations and caveats: A later analysis linked around 15,000 TCR beta sequences to HLA alleles at 0.05 false discovery rate.

In its sample, this clone was seen a few times. Antigen specificity is unknown. Donors were ostensibly healthy at sampling, although undocumented immune exposures were probable. Primers: 60 Vbeta forward and 13 Jbeta reverse. Sequencing used immunoSEQ multiplex PCR; TCRdb keeps in-frame clones, though not all of them. Of under 200,000 clones in the sample, roughly 80% were seen once. The V and J ends lost 3 bases and 5 bases, in that order; junction bases with no gene match: 5. The CDR3 runs 14 residues. From germline, CDR1 is SQVTM and CDR2 ANQGSEA. The chain carries TRBV29-1 and TRBJ2-5, with 11 bases identical to TRBD1. What was sequenced was PBMCs. The sequence derives from a woman aged 25 to 39 in good health and CMV-seropositive. The CDR3 sequence is CSVEDRGLRETQYF. The CDR3 coding sequence is TGCAGCGTTGAGGACAGGGGGCTTCGGGAGACCCAGTACTTC.